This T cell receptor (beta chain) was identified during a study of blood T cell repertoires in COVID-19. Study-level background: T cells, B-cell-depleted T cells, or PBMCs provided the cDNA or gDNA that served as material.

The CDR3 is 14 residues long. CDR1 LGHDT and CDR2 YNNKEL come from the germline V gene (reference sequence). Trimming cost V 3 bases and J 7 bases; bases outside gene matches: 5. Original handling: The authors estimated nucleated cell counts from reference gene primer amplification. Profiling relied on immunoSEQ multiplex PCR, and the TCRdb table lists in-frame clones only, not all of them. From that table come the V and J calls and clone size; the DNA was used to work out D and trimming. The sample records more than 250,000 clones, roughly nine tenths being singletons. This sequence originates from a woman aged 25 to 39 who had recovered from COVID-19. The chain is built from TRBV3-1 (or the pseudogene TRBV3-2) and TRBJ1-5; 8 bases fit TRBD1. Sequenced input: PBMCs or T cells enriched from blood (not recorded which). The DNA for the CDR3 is TGTGCCAGCAGCCAGAACAGGGGGAAGCAGCCCCAGCATTTT. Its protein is CASSQNRGKQPQHF.